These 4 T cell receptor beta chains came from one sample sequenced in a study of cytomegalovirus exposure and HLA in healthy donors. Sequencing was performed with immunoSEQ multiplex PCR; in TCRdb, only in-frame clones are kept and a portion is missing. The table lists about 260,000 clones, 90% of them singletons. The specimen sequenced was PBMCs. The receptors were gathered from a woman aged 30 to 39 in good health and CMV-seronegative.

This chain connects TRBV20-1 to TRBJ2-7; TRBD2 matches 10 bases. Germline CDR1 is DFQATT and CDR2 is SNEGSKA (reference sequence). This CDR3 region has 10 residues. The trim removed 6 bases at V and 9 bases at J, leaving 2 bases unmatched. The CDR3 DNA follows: TGCAGTGCCTCTAGCGGGAGGCAGTACTTC. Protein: CSASSGRQYF.

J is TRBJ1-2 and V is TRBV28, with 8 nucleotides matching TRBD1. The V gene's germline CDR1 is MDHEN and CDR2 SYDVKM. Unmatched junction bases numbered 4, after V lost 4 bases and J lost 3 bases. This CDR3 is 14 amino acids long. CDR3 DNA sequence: TGTGCCAGCAGTTACCTGACAGGGGACTATGGCTACACCTTC. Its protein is CASSYLTGDYGYTF.

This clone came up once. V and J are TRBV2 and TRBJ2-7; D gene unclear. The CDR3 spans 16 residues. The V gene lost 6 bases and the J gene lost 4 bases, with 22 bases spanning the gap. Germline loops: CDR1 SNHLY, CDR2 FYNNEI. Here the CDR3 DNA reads TGTGCCAGCAGCCCGAGCCCCCCTAGGAGTTCTTACGAGCAGTACTTC. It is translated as CASSPSPPRSSYEQYF.

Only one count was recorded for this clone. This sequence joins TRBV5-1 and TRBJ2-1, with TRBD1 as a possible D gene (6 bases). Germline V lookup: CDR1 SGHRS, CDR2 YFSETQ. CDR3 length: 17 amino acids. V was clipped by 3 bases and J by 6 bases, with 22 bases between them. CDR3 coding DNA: TGCGCCAGCAGCTGGGATGTGACAGGCTTTGGGGGCAATGAGCAGTTCTTC. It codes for CASSWDVTGFGGNEQFF.